The 16 T cell receptor beta chains below come from one sample, sequenced in a study of shared clonotypes between healthy human individuals. Generated by immunoSEQ multiplex PCR, the TCRdb table keeps only in-frame clones and is missing some. The sample has about 79,000 clones; over 55% are singletons. The sequenced material came from memory CD8+ T cells sorted from blood. Sample subset: CD45RO+ cells pooled with CCR7-negative TemRA cells. These receptors all come from a man aged 25 to 40 in good health.

This chain links TRBV5-1 with TRBJ1-5; D is perhaps TRBD1 (6 bases). The CDR3 extends over 13 amino acids. CDR1 is SGHRS, CDR2 YFSETQ, per germline. V gave up 5 bases and J gave up 5 bases, with 11 bases separating them. In nucleotides, the CDR3 is TGCGCCAGCAGTGAAGGGGGAGATCAGCCCCAGCATTTT. Translation: CASSEGGDQPQHF. Full variable domain (remainder filled in from reference TRBV5-1 and TRBJ1-5): KAGVTQTPRYLIKTRGQQVTLSCSPISGHRSVSWYQQTPGQGLQFLFEYFSETQRNKGNFPGRFSGRQFSNSRSEMNVSTLELGDSALYLCASSEGGDQPQHFGDGTRLSIL.

J is TRBJ2-7 and V is TRBV28; D is perhaps TRBD1 (6 bases). Germline V lookup: CDR1 MDHEN, CDR2 SYDVKM. V lost 6 bases and J 4 bases, leaving 16 bases between the germline ends. The CDR3 covers 14 residues. The CDR3 protein is CASRRSGGRYEQYF. Written as DNA, the CDR3 is TGTGCCAGCAGGCGCTCTGGGGGCAGATACGAGCAGTACTTC.

This rearrangement joins TRBV19 to TRBJ2-7; a weak D match, TRBD1 (5 bases). Deletions cut 5 bases from V and 6 bases from J, with 23 bases between. This CDR3 is 16 amino acids long. Germline V CDR1 and CDR2: LNHDA, SQIVND (reference sequence). The CDR3 DNA is TGTGCCAGTAGTTTCGCTGAGGCAGGGCGCTTCCCCGAGCAGTACTTC. It yields the protein CASSFAEAGRFPEQYF.

The chain carries TRBV21-1 and TRBJ1-5; the table's D call TRBD1 went unverified against the DNA. TRBV21-1 is listed as a pseudogene. This CDR3 has 15 residues. The CDR3 region has the DNA TGTGCCAGGCGACAGGGACCGTATAGCAATCAGCCCCAGCATTTT. As protein: CARRQGPYSNQPQHF.

V is TRBV10-3 and J is TRBJ1-4; D is ambiguous. CDR1 and CDR2 (germline): ENHRY, SYGVKD. The CDR3 is made up of 14 amino acids. The V end lost 3 bases, the J end lost 4 bases, and 9 bases lay between the germline ends. The CDR3 DNA reads as TGTGCCATCAGTGACCCAGGTTATAATGAAAAACTGTTTTTT. Its translation: CAISDPGYNEKLFF.

CDR3 protein: CASSLKGAGYEQYF. CDR3 sequence (DNA): TGTGCCAGCAGTTTAAAAGGGGCCGGGTACGAGCAGTACTTC. The chain recombines TRBV13 with TRBJ2-7; TRBD1 might be the D (5 bases). Germline values: CDR1 PRHDT, CDR2 FYEKMQ (reference sequence). The CDR3 extends over 14 amino acids. Trimming took off 6 bases at V and 4 bases at J, with 16 bases between the two ends.

This clone has just a few counts. V is TRBV6-6 and J is TRBJ1-1, with D possibly matching TRBD1 (5 bases). This CDR3 has 12 amino acids. V lost 6 bases and J 8 bases, leaving 13 bases between the germline ends. Looked up from germline, CDR1 is MNHNY and CDR2 is SVGAGI (reference sequence). CDR3 protein: CASRGGGVEAFF. The CDR3 nucleotides read TGTGCCAGCAGGGGGGGTGGTGTGGAAGCTTTCTTT.

In its sample, this clone was seen many times. It may be a read error: a sequence one base away is much more abundant. The sample contains more than one DNA sequence encoding this CDR3. The chain carries TRBV6-4 and TRBJ2-3; TRBD2 matches at 11 bases. V shed 5 bases, J shed 0 bases, and the junction held 1 base outside the gene matches. Germline CDR1 MRHNA, CDR2 SNTAGT. CDR3 length: 15 residues. CDR3 in DNA: TGTGCCAGCAGTAGGACTAGCGGGAGCACAGATACGCAGTATTTT. Encoded protein: CASSRTSGSTDTQYF.

The chain combines TRBV7-2 with TRBJ2-2, with D unclear. CDR1 is SGHTA and CDR2 is FQGNSA in the germline V gene. Trimming pared 1 base from V and 1 base from J, leaving 4 bases between. This CDR3 has 14 residues. Here the CDR3 DNA reads TGTGCCAGCAGCTTAGGAGGGAACACCGGGGAGCTGTTTTTT. Translating it yields CASSLGGNTGELFF.

The rearrangement joins TRBV9 to TRBJ2-7; 8 bases fit TRBD2. Germline CDR1 reads SGDLS; CDR2 reads YYNGEE. V lost 2 bases and J lost 6; bases outside the gene matches: 7. The CDR3 contains 14 residues. Here the CDR3 reads CASSVSGLAGEQYF. The CDR3 DNA is TGTGCCAGCAGCGTTTCAGGCCTAGCGGGCGAGCAGTACTTC.

The rearrangement links TRBV4-1 to TRBJ2-7, with 11 bases that match TRBD2. The CDR3 totals 15 residues. CDR1 MGHRA and CDR2 YSYEKL come from the germline V gene. Trimming took 0 bases from V and 6 from J; bases not matched to a gene: 4. The CDR3 nucleotides read TGCGCCAGCAGCCAAGACGGGCTAGCGGGAGGCGAGCAGTACTTC. Its translation: CASSQDGLAGGEQYF.

V is TRBV5-1 and J is TRBJ1-1; D is uncertain. The germline V gene encodes CDR1 SGHRS and CDR2 YFSETQ. Between the trimmed V and J ends, which lost 0 bases and 5 bases, there was a span of 11 bases. This CDR3 region has 14 residues. The CDR3 DNA reads TGCGCCAGCAGCTTGGATGGAGGGTGGACTGAAGCTTTCTTT. This gives the protein CASSLDGGWTEAFF.

Worth noting for this clone: One end of the junction is discordant with germline, which a read error may explain. CDR3 protein: CASTPVRRPETQYF. For the CDR3, the DNA is TGTGCCAGCACCCCTGTCCGCCGTCCGGAGACCCAGTACTTC. This chain links TRBV5-1 with TRBJ2-5, with no clear D. CDR3 size: 14 residues. CDR1 SGHRS and CDR2 YFSETQ come from the germline V gene. The variable domain in full, with the rest retrieved from reference TRBV5-1 and TRBJ2-5, is KAGVTQTPRYLIKTRGQQVTLSCSPISGHRSVSWYQQTPGQGLQFLFEYFSETQRNKGNFPGRFSGRQFSNSRSEMNVSTLELGDSALYLCASTPVRRPETQYFGPGTRLLVL.

The chain combines TRBV5-1 with TRBJ2-7; tentatively, D is TRBD2 (6 bases). The germline gives CDR1 SGHRS, CDR2 YFSETQ. The CDR3 totals 15 residues. The V end lost 1 base, the J end lost 0 bases, and 11 bases lay between the germline ends. The CDR3 reads CASSLSQTSSYEQYF. The CDR3 nucleotides read TGCGCCAGCAGCTTGAGCCAGACTAGCTCCTACGAGCAGTACTTC.

V and J are TRBV5-5 and TRBJ1-1; 10 bases are shared with TRBD1. There are 15 residues in the CDR3. With V trimmed by 4 bases and J by 4 bases, 7 bases remained unmatched. CDR1 and CDR2 from the germline V gene are SGHKS and YYEKEE (reference sequence). The CDR3 DNA is TGTGCCAGCAGCCGTAGACAGGGGGCGGGCACTGAAGCTTTCTTT. Encoded protein: CASSRRQGAGTEAFF. The full variable domain, in which reference TRBV5-5 and TRBJ1-1 provide the parts outside the CDR3, is DAGVTQSPTHLIKTRGQQVTLRCSPISGHKSVSWYQQVLGQGPQFIFQYYEKEERGRGNFPDRFSARQFPNYSSELNVNALLLGDSALYLCASSRRQGAGTEAFFGQGTRLTVV.

In regard to this clone: A much larger clone lies a single base off, so this may be a read error. Additional DNA sequences in this sample encode the identical CDR3. The V call is TRBV10-3, the J call TRBJ1-2; tentatively, D is TRBD1 (5 bases). Germline V gives CDR1 ENHRY, CDR2 SYGVKD. This CDR3 has 15 residues. V was shortened by 0 bases and J by 11 bases, with 19 bases between the two germline ends. The CDR3 loop is CAISESNWEPGGYTF. As DNA, the CDR3 is TGTGCCATCAGTGAGTCGAATTGGGAACCCGGGGGTTACACCTTC.